This TCR beta chain was identified in a study of identical twins. Germline V lookup: CDR1 SGHDN, CDR2 FVKESK. CDR3 length: 13 amino acids. The junction had 3 bases not matched to a gene; V was cut back by 5 bases and J by 5 bases. It was template switching that added a universal primer site, and there were unique molecular identifiers on the cDNA. In TCRdb, the 5' RACE reads were re-called with MiXCR into one record per CDR3 protein. The sample lists 400,000 to 500,000 distinct CDR3 sequences, roughly an eighth occurring once. In regard to this clonotype: Its specificity is not known.

Healthy Caucasians made up all donors. Notes on the study in general: Insertions were fewer in abundant cord blood beta clonotypes, whereas memory repertoires showed none of this pattern. In monozygotic twins, models underestimated the sharing of out-of-frame TCR alpha.

The same specimen was also included in a second study, on yellow fever vaccine responses in identical twins.

This chain uses TRBV14 with TRBJ2-5; 9 bases are a match to TRBD1. Sequences were obtained from CD4+ T cells sorted from blood. The receptor comes from a young woman in good health. CDR3 sequence reads: CASSYRGLETQYF. The CDR3 DNA follows: TGTGCCAGCAGCTACAGGGGGCTGGAGACCCAGTACTTC.